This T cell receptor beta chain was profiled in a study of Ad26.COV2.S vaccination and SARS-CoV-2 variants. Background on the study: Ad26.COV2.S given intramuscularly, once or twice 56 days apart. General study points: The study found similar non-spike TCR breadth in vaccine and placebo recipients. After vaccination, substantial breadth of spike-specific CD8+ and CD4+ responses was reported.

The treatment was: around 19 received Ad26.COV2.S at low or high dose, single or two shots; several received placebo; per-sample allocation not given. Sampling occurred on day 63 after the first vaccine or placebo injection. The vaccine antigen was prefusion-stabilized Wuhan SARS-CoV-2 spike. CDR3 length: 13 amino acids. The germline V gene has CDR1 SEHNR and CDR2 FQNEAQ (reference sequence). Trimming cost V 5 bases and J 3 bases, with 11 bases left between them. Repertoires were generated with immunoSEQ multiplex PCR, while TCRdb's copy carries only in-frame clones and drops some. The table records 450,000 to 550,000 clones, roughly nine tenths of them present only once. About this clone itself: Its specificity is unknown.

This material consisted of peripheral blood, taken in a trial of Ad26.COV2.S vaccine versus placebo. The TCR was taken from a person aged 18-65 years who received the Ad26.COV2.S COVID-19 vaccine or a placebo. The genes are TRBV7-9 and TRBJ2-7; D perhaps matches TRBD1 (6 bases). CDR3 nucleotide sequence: TGTGCCAGCAGCACAGGGTCCAGCTACGAGCAGTACTTC. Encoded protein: CASSTGSSYEQYF.